Below, 26 T cell receptor beta chains from the same sample are listed, as sequenced in a study of blood T cell repertoires in COVID-19. Sequencing used immunoSEQ multiplex PCR; TCRdb keeps in-frame clones, though not all of them. The table records about 300,000 clones, 85% to 90% of them present only once. Sequenced material: peripheral blood. These receptors all come from a middle-aged man with acute or convalescent COVID-19.

The chain joins TRBV7-9 to TRBJ1-2; D not certain. CDR1 is SEHNR, CDR2 FQNEAQ, per germline (reference sequence). V lost 5 bases and J 4 bases, leaving 17 bases between the germline ends. The CDR3 is 15 residues long. The CDR3 is CASSKWTGESYGYTF. As DNA, the CDR3 is TGTGCCAGCAGCAAATGGACCGGGGAAAGCTATGGCTACACCTTC.

J is TRBJ2-7 and V is TRBV7-8; D is possibly TRBD2 (7 bases). The CDR3 sequence is 18 residues long. Germline lookup yields CDR1 SGHVS and CDR2 FQNEAQ. The ends were cut back, 5 bases at V and 10 bases at J, with 33 bases in the middle. In nucleotides, the CDR3 is TGTGCCAGCAGCCCAGGTTACGGGGGGCCCCTTTATTGGGCCCCTCAGTACTTC. This encodes CASSPGYGGPLYWAPQYF.

The gene calls are TRBV4-2 and TRBJ1-2; D is perhaps TRBD1 (5 bases). The CDR3 is 14 residues long. V was clipped by 4 bases and J by 1 base, with 10 bases between them. Germline assignment: CDR1 LGHNA and CDR2 YNFKEQ. CDR3 protein: CASSPSQGNYGYTF. CDR3 sequence (DNA): TGTGCCAGCAGCCCATCCCAGGGTAACTATGGCTACACCTTC.

This CDR3 reads CASSPGGTGNTIYF. DNA of the CDR3: TGTGCCAGCAGTCCAGGGGGTACGGGAAACACCATATATTTT. The rearrangement links TRBV6-6 to TRBJ1-3; TRBD1 matches at 7 bases. Trimming took 5 bases from V and 4 from J; bases not matched to a gene: 5. The CDR3 length is 14 residues. CDR1 MNHNY and CDR2 SVGAGI come from the germline V gene (reference sequence).

The V gene is TRBV5-5, the J gene TRBJ2-7, with 9 bases identical to TRBD1. Per the germline V gene, CDR1 is SGHKS and CDR2 is YYEKEE (reference sequence). After removal of 4 bases from V and 4 bases from J, the junction contained 6 bases not matched to a gene. The CDR3 runs to 14 residues. The CDR3 DNA reads TGTGCCAGCAGCCTGGGACAGGGCCCTTACGAGCAGTACTTC. Encoded protein: CASSLGQGPYEQYF.

V gene TRBV4-2 combines with J gene TRBJ2-3; TRBD2 matches at 12 bases. Germline loops: CDR1 LGHNA, CDR2 YNFKEQ. V was pared by 4 bases and J by 0 bases, with 17 bases of the junction left unmatched. CDR3 length: 21 amino acids. The CDR3 region is CASSLPSGGASRFGSTDTQYF. The DNA of the CDR3 is TGTGCCAGCAGCCTCCCTAGCGGGGGGGCCTCCCGCTTCGGAAGCACAGATACGCAGTATTTT.

The gene calls are TRBV6-6 and TRBJ1-1; D gene uncertain. The ends were cut back, 0 bases at V and 1 base at J, with 6 bases in the middle. Germline assignment: CDR1 MNHNY and CDR2 SVGAGI (reference sequence). The CDR3 consists of 14 residues. CDR3 in amino acids: CASSYSTGNTEAFF. The CDR3 DNA follows: TGTGCCAGCAGTTACTCGACGGGGAACACTGAAGCTTTCTTT.

The chain links TRBV28 to TRBJ1-1; D is unclear. This CDR3 region has 12 residues. V lost 5 bases and J 1 base, leaving 5 bases between the germline ends. Germline V CDR1 and CDR2: MDHEN, SYDVKM. CDR3 residues: CASSAENTEAFF. The CDR3 bases are TGTGCCAGCAGTGCAGAGAACACTGAAGCTTTCTTT.

This sequence joins TRBV10-2 and TRBJ1-1; 8 bases align to TRBD1. Per the germline V gene, CDR1 is WSHSY and CDR2 is SAAADI. With 8 bases clipped from V and 4 bases from J, the junction kept 6 bases outside the gene matches. The CDR3 runs 13 residues. CDR3 nucleotide sequence: TGCGCCAGCCAGGGACAGGCTATCACTGAAGCTTTCTTT. Amino acid sequence: CASQGQAITEAFF.

The V and J genes are TRBV15 and TRBJ2-7; D may be TRBD1 (6 bases). CDR1 and CDR2 (germline): LNHNV, YYDKDF (reference sequence). This CDR3 has 15 residues. V lost 3 bases, J lost 3 bases, and 15 bases lay in between. The CDR3 sequence is CATSRATGGVYEQYF. The CDR3 nucleotides read TGTGCCACCAGCAGGGCGACAGGCGGTGTCTACGAGCAGTACTTC.

The rearrangement joins TRBV29-1 to TRBJ1-1; D is uncertain. The CDR3 contains 14 residues. V lost 4 bases and J 0 bases, leaving 12 bases between the germline ends. Germline V gene data show CDR1 as SQVTM and CDR2 as ANQGSEA. The CDR3, as DNA: TGCAGCGTTGTAGGGAGGGTCATGAACACTGAAGCTTTCTTT. Residues: CSVVGRVMNTEAFF.

This rearrangement joins TRBV4-1 to TRBJ1-2; perhaps TRBD1 as D (6 bases). V was pared by 6 bases and J by 5 bases, with 13 bases between. The CDR3 spans 13 residues. Per the germline V gene, CDR1 is MGHRA and CDR2 is YSYEKL. This chain's CDR3 is CASSPDRSYGYTF. In nucleotides, the CDR3 is TGCGCCAGCAGTCCCGACAGGAGTTATGGCTACACCTTC.

V gene TRBV18 combines with J gene TRBJ2-7; no definite D call. CDR1 is KGHSH, CDR2 LQKENI, per germline. The CDR3 has 12 residues. The germline V and J ends were trimmed by 3 bases and 5 bases, with 8 bases remaining between them. The CDR3 here is CASSPAADEQYF. The CDR3 nucleotides read TGTGCCAGCTCACCGGCTGCAGACGAGCAGTACTTC.

The rearrangement uses TRBV24-1 and TRBJ2-1, with a tentative D call TRBD1 (6 bases). In germline, CDR1 is KGHDR, CDR2 SFDVKD. This CDR3 comprises 14 residues. Trimming removed 2 bases from V and 7 bases from J, with 11 bases in between. The CDR3 nucleotides read TGTGCCACCAGTGATTACAGGGAAAGGAATGAGCAGTTCTTC. Residues: CATSDYRERNEQFF.

V usage is TRBV6-5 and J usage is TRBJ1-2; D is possibly TRBD1 (5 bases). V dropped 7 bases and J dropped 6 bases, with 18 bases sitting between them. CDR1 MNHEY and CDR2 SVGAGI come from the germline V gene. The CDR3 length is 14 residues. DNA for the CDR3: TGTGCCAGCACCCCAAGGGGAGGGGCTGATGGCTACACCTTC. Its translation: CASTPRGGADGYTF.

In this sample, this clone turned up once. The J gene is TRBJ1-2, the V gene TRBV7-9, with 10 positions matching TRBD1. This CDR3 comprises 15 residues. Germline CDR1 and CDR2: SEHNR and FQNEAQ (reference sequence). Trimming cost V 5 bases and J 8 bases; bases outside gene matches: 11. The CDR3 protein is CASSPRQGAEYGYTF. CDR3 coding DNA: TGTGCCAGCAGCCCACGACAGGGGGCTGAATACGGCTACACCTTC.

The rearrangement joins TRBV10-2 to TRBJ1-4, with 7 bases fitting TRBD1. V gave up 3 bases and J gave up 6 bases; unmatched junction bases: 7. The CDR3 sequence is 15 residues long. Germline V gene lookup returns CDR1 WSHSY and CDR2 SAAADI. The CDR3 DNA reads TGCGCCAGCAGTGATGGGACAGCTGGGGATGAAAAACTGTTTTTT. Translation: CASSDGTAGDEKLFF.

The chain links TRBV6-5 to TRBJ2-7; possible D gene TRBD2, 5 bases. The CDR3 is 13 residues long. Germline CDR1 MNHEY, CDR2 SVGAGI. The ends were cut back, 7 bases at V and 3 bases at J, with 13 bases in the middle. The CDR3 DNA follows: TGTGCCAGCACCCCTCTAGGGAGCTACGAGCAGTACTTC. This codes for CASTPLGSYEQYF.

The chain joins TRBV2 to TRBJ1-2; D is undetermined. There are 14 residues in the CDR3. V lost 4 bases to trimming and J lost 4 bases, with 13 bases between them. Per germline, CDR1 SNHLY and CDR2 FYNNEI. Written as DNA, the CDR3 is TGTGCCAGCAGTGTAGTCTCAACCCTCTATGGCTACACCTTC. It encodes CASSVVSTLYGYTF.

V and J are TRBV13 and TRBJ2-7, with 9 bases identical to TRBD1. This CDR3 is built from 15 residues. Unmatched junction bases numbered 9, after V lost 4 bases and J lost 5 bases. Germline lookup yields CDR1 PRHDT and CDR2 FYEKMQ (reference sequence). The CDR3 sequence: CASSSPGTGINEQYF. CDR3 sequence (DNA): TGTGCCAGCAGCTCCCCCGGGACAGGGATAAACGAGCAGTACTTC.

The sample holds a few counts of this clone. The chain uses TRBV18 and TRBJ1-2; D remains ambiguous. Germline V gene lookup returns CDR1 KGHSH and CDR2 LQKENI. The germline V and J ends were trimmed by 1 base and 8 bases, with 11 bases remaining between them. The CDR3 extends over 13 amino acids. The CDR3 coding sequence is TGTGCCAGCTCACCACGCGTGTTGGAGGGCTACACCTTC. Residues: CASSPRVLEGYTF.

The chain has TRBV7-6 and TRBJ1-2; a possible D gene is TRBD1 (6 bases). V was shortened by 1 base and J by 7 bases, with 10 bases between the two germline ends. Germline loops: CDR1 SGHVS, CDR2 FNYEAQ. The CDR3 is 13 amino acids. The CDR3 sequence is CASSLGPTGGYTF. CDR3 nucleotide sequence: TGTGCCAGCAGCTTAGGGCCGACAGGTGGCTACACCTTC.

The chain has TRBV28 and TRBJ2-7, with 7 bases fitting TRBD2. The CDR3 has 13 residues. V gave up 8 bases and J gave up 2 bases; unmatched junction bases: 6. Germline V CDR1 and CDR2: MDHEN, SYDVKM. The CDR3 DNA follows: TGTGCCAGCCTAAGCGGGGCGCCCTACGAGCAGTACTTC. Residues: CASLSGAPYEQYF.

This rearrangement joins TRBV5-6 to TRBJ1-2; TRBD1 matches at 7 bases. Germline assignment: CDR1 SGHDT and CDR2 YYEEEE. CDR3 length: 13 amino acids. V dropped 4 bases and J dropped 10; count of bases not matched to a gene: 10. CDR3: CASSRIRGDDYTF. The CDR3 DNA reads TGTGCCAGCAGCCGAATCAGGGGGGATGACTACACCTTC.

DNA for the CDR3: TGTGCCAGCAGCTTGGGCGGGCGGCCCTACAATGAGCAGTTCTTC. It yields the protein CASSLGGRPYNEQFF. V usage is TRBV7-8 and J usage is TRBJ2-1, with D perhaps TRBD2 (5 bases). Germline V lookup: CDR1 SGHVS, CDR2 FQNEAQ. The V gene lost 3 bases and the J gene lost 2 bases, with 11 bases spanning the gap. The length of the CDR3 is 15 residues.

V usage is TRBV5-8 and J usage is TRBJ1-2; the D is unclear. Trimming cost V 4 bases and J 4 bases, with 11 bases left between them. Germline V gene lookup returns CDR1 SGHTS and CDR2 YDEGEE. The CDR3 extends over 13 amino acids. The CDR3 nucleotides read TGTGCCAGCAGCCCGGGTCCGTTCTATGGCTACACCTTC. Translating gives CASSPGPFYGYTF.